This TCR beta chain was found in a study of cytomegalovirus exposure and HLA in healthy donors. On the study more broadly: Early on, a data release was issued that held roughly 80 million unique TCRs from HLA-typed donors. Study-level results: The productive fraction for most TCR beta V segments was about 87% or about 30% in an earlier analysis.

With respect to this clone: Its cognate antigen is unknown.

The PCR employed 60 Vbeta primers together with 13 Jbeta primers. Methods used by the authors: Later work found 65 million to 85 million unique TCR beta chains, with 9.5 million to 11 million shared. Measured with immunoSEQ multiplex PCR; TCRdb has only the in-frame clones, and not every one. V, J and clone size are taken as reported in that table, and D and trimming were inferred from the DNA itself. The table shows around 99,000 clones, with 65% to 85% occurring only once. Per germline, CDR1 SGHTS and CDR2 YDEGEE. The trim removed 4 bases at V and 5 bases at J, leaving 14 bases unmatched. This CDR3 contains 17 residues.

This receptor was identified in a man in his forties in good health and CMV-seronegative. The rearrangement joins TRBV5-8 to TRBJ1-1; 10 bases are shared with TRBD1. The sequenced material came from PBMCs. Here the CDR3 reads CASSMLPGQGFQTEAFF. CDR3 DNA sequence: TGTGCCAGCAGCATGCTCCCGGGACAGGGGTTTCAAACTGAAGCTTTCTTT.